A selection of T cell receptor beta chains follows, all from one sample in a study of early T cells in non-severe SARS-CoV-2 infection. TCRdb redid the calling of the 5' RACE reads with MiXCR, one entry per CDR3 protein. The table includes about 28,000 distinct CDR3 sequences, roughly 4.5% detected once. Specimen: whole blood, collected at baseline. The receptor source for this set is an adult who was a healthcare worker with PCR-confirmed SARS-CoV-2 infection or an uninfected control (not recorded which). CDR3s include the opening cysteine and the closing phenylalanine or tryptophan. D genes are given only for firm matches. Expanded clones are given a class, and other clones once, few, many or no size at all.

v_gene,j_gene,abundance,d_gene,CDR3nt,CDR3aa
TRBV20-1,TRBJ2-1,many,-,TGCAGTGCTCAATCCAACCCTAGCTCCTACAATGAGCAGTTCTTC,CSAQSNPSSYNEQFF
TRBV28,TRBJ2-7,many,-,TGTGCCAGCAGGGTCTCCGGGACCTCCCACGAGCAGTACTTC,CASRVSGTSHEQYF
TRBV5-1,TRBJ1-1,many,-,TGCGCCAGCAGCTTGGGACCGGACACTGAAGCTTTCTTT,CASSLGPDTEAFF
TRBV7-9,TRBJ2-3,few,-,TGTGCCAGCAGCGACGTGGATACGCAGTATTTT,CASSDVDTQYF
TRBV28,TRBJ2-7,few,-,TGTGCCAGCAGTCCCCACGGGGGAGGAGGCTACGAGCAGTACTTC,CASSPHGGGGYEQYF
TRBV9,TRBJ2-1,many,TRBD1,TGTGCCAGCAGCCGGACAGGGGAATACAATGAGCAGTTCTTC,CASSRTGEYNEQFF
TRBV4-2,TRBJ2-7,few,-,TGTGCCAGCAGCCAAGGCCGGGGGGCTACCTACGAGCAGTACTTC,CASSQGRGATYEQYF
TRBV4-2,TRBJ2-2,many,TRBD2,TGTGCCAGCTCCCCTGCTAGCGGGGGGGCCCGGGACACCGGGGAGCTGTTTTTT,CASSPASGGARDTGELFF
TRBV27,TRBJ2-1,many,-,TGTGCCAGCAGTTTATACGGCCATGAGCAGTTCTTC,CASSLYGHEQFF
TRBV29-1,TRBJ1-2,many,TRBD1,TGCAGCGTTGACAAGGGGGCGGCGGGCTACACCTTC,CSVDKGAAGYTF
TRBV7-9,TRBJ2-1,many,TRBD1,TGTGCCGCACGGGACAGGGGCGGTAAGCTCCTCTACAATGAGCAGTTCTTC,CAARDRGGKLLYNEQFF
TRBV6-5,TRBJ2-4,many,-,TGTGCCAGCAGAATTGATGGACAGCCCAAAAACATTCAGTACTTC,CASRIDGQPKNIQYF
TRBV12-3/TRBV12-4,TRBJ1-3,few,-,TGTGCCAGCAGCCCGGCCGGGACCTCTGGAAACACCATATATTTT,CASSPAGTSGNTIYF
TRBV29-1,TRBJ2-7,many,TRBD1,TGCAGCGTTGATTCGGGACAGGGCGTGGGCGAGCAGTACTTC,CSVDSGQGVGEQYF
TRBV20-1,TRBJ1-4,many,-,TGCAGTGCTAGAGATCCGGCAGCAAGTGAAAAACTGTTTTTT,CSARDPAASEKLFF
TRBV7-2,TRBJ2-7,-,TRBD2,TGTGCCAGCAGCTGGACTAGCGGTTCCTACGAGCAGTACTTC,CASSWTSGSYEQYF
TRBV7-9,TRBJ2-7,many,TRBD1,TGTGCCAGCAGCGAAACAGGGGACGGCGAGCAGTACTTC,CASSETGDGEQYF
TRBV7-8,TRBJ2-7,many,-,TGTGCCAGCAGCTTACATCTGGGAACCTACGAGCAGTACTTC,CASSLHLGTYEQYF
TRBV7-2,TRBJ2-5,-,TRBD1,TGTGTCTCGACAGGGGGGGAGACCCAGTACTTC,CVSTGGETQYF